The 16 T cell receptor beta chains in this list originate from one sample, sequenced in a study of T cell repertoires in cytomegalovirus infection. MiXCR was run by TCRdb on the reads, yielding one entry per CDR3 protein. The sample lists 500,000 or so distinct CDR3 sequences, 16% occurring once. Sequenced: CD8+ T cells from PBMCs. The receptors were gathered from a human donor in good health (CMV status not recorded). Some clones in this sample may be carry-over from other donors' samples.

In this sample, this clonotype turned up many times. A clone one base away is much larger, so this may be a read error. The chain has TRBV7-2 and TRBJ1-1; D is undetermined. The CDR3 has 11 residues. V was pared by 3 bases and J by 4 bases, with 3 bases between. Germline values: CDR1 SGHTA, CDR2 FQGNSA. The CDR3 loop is CASSFATEAFF. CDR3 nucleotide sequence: TGTGCCAGCAGCTTCGCCACTGAAGCTTTCTTT.

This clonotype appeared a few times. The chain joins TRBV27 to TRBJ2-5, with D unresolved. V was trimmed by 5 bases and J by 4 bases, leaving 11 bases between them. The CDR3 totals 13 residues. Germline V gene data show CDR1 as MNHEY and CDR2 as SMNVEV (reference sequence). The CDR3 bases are TGTGCCAGCAGTCCCCTCCCGGGAGAGACCCAGTACTTC. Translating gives CASSPLPGETQYF.

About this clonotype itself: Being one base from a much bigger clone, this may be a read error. The CDR3 bases are TGTGCCAGCGGCTTTATCCTACAGGGCTCTGGAAACACCATATATTTT. It encodes CASGFILQGSGNTIYF. V gene TRBV5-6 combines with J gene TRBJ1-3, with D perhaps TRBD1 (6 bases). The germline V gene has CDR1 SGHDT and CDR2 YYEEEE. This CDR3 contains 16 residues.

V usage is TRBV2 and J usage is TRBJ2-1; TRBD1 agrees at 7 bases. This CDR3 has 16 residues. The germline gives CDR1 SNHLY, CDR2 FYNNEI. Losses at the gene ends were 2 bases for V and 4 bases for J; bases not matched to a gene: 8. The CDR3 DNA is TGTGCCAGCAGTGAACTCGAGGGGGCCGGATACAATGAGCAGTTCTTC. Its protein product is CASSELEGAGYNEQFF.

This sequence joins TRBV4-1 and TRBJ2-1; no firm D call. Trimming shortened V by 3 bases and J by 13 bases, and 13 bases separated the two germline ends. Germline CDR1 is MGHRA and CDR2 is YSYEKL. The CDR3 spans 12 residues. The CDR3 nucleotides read TGCGCCAGCAGCCACCCCCAGGTGGAACAGTTCTTC. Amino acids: CASSHPQVEQFF.

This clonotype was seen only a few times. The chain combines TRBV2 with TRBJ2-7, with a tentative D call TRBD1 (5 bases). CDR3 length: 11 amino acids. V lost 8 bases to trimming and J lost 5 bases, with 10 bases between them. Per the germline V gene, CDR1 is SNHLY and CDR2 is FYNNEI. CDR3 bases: TGTGCCAGCCAGGGTCCCCACGAGCAGTACTTC. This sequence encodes CASQGPHEQYF.

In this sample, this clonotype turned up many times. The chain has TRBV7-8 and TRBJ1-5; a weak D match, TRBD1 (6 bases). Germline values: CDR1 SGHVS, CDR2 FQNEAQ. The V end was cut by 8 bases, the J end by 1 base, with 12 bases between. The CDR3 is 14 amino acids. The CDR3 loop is CASGDTRSNQPQHF. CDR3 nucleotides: TGTGCCAGCGGGGACACTAGGAGCAATCAGCCCCAGCATTTT. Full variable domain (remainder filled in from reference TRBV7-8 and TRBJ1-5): GAGVSQSPRYKVAKRGQDVALRCDPISGHVSLFWYQQALGQGPEFLTYFQNEAQLDKSGLPSDRFFAERPEGSVSTLKIQRTQQEDSAVYLCASGDTRSNQPQHFGDGTRLSIL.

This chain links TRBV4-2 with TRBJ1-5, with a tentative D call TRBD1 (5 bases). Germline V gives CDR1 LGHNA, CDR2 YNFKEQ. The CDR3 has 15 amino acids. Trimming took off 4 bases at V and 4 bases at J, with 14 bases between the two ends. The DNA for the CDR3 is TGTGCCAGCAGCCTGACCGACAGTATAAATCAGCCCCAGCATTTT. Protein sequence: CASSLTDSINQPQHF.

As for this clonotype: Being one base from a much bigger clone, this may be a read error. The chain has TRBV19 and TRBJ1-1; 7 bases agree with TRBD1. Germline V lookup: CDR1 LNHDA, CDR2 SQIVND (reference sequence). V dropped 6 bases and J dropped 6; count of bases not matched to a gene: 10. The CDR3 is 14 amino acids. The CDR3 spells CASSWTGDNSEAFF. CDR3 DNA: TGTGCCAGTAGCTGGACAGGAGATAACTCTGAAGCTTTCTTT.

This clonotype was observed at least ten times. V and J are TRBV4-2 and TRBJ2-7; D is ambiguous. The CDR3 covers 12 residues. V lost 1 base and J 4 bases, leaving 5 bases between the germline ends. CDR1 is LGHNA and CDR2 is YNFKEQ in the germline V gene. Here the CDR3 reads CASSQGLYEQYF. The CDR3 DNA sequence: TGTGCCAGCAGCCAAGGTCTTTACGAGCAGTACTTC.

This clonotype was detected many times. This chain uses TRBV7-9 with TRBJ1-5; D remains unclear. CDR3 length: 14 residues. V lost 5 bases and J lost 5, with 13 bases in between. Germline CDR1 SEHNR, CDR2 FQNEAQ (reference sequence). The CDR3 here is CASSPSSWDQPQHF. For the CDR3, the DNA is TGTGCCAGCAGCCCCTCCTCTTGGGATCAGCCCCAGCATTTT.

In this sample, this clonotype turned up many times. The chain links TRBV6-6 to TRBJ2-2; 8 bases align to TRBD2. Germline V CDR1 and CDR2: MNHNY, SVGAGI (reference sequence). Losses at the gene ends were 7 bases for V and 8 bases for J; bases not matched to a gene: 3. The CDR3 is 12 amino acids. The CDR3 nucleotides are TGTGCCAGCACAGCGGGGGAGGGGGAGCTGTTTTTT. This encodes CASTAGEGELFF.

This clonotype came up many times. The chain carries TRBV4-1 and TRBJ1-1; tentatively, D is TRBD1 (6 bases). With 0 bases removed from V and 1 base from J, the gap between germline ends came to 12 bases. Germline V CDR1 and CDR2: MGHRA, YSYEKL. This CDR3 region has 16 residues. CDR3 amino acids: CASSQEGGPSNTEAFF. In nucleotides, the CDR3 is TGCGCCAGCAGCCAAGAAGGGGGACCTTCGAACACTGAAGCTTTCTTT.

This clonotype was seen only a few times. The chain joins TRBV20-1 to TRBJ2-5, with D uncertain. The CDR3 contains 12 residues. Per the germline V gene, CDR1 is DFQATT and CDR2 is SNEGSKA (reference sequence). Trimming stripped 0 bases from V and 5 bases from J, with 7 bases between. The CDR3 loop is CSARDLGETQYF. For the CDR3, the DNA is TGCAGTGCTAGAGATCTCGGGGAGACCCAGTACTTC.

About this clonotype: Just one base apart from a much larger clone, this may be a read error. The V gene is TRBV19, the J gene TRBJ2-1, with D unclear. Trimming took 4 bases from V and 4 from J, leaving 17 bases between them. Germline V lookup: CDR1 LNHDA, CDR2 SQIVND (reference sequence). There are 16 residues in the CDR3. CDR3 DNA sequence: TGTGCCAGTAGTACCCCGCCGGGTTGGGATTACAATGAGCAGTTCTTC. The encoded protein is CASSTPPGWDYNEQFF.

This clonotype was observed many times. CDR3 coding DNA: TGTGCCAGCACCCTCGGCACCGGGGAGCTGTTTTTT. This codes for CASTLGTGELFF. V and J are TRBV7-8 and TRBJ2-2; D is undetermined. The germline gives CDR1 SGHVS, CDR2 FQNEAQ. Trimming took 7 bases from V and 4 from J, leaving 7 bases between them. The CDR3 has 12 residues.